The present T cell receptor (beta chain) was sequenced within a study of blood T cell repertoires in COVID-19. On the study more broadly: The origin of the acute and convalescent COVID-19 samples was the United States, Italy and Spain. Nucleic acid was either cDNA or gDNA, and it came from T cells, B-cell-depleted T cells, or PBMCs.

Original analysis: The authors estimated nucleated cell counts from reference gene primer amplification. Method: immunoSEQ multiplex PCR; TCRdb's copy keeps in-frame clones and lacks some. Clone size and V and J calls were adopted from that table, with D and trimming inferred from the DNA. This table holds some 220,000 clones, around 87% found once. Germline V gene lookup returns CDR1 MNHEY and CDR2 SVGEGT. The CDR3 has 14 amino acids. V lost 4 bases to trimming and J lost 3 bases; unmatched junction nucleotides: 2. Participant age was about 18 to 89 years, and participants resided in roughly 25 US areas. This clone was seen only a few times. This same CDR3 is encoded by further DNA sequences in the sample.

The origin of this receptor is a woman between 18 and 30 years old in a cohort exposed to, infected with or recovered from COVID-19 (not recorded which). The gene calls are TRBV6-2 or TRBV6-3 and TRBJ2-3, with 9 bases fitting TRBD2. Sample: PBMCs or T cells enriched from blood (not recorded which). The CDR3 DNA reads TGTGCCAGCAGTTCCGGACTAGCGACAGATACGCAGTATTTT. It specifies CASSSGLATDTQYF.